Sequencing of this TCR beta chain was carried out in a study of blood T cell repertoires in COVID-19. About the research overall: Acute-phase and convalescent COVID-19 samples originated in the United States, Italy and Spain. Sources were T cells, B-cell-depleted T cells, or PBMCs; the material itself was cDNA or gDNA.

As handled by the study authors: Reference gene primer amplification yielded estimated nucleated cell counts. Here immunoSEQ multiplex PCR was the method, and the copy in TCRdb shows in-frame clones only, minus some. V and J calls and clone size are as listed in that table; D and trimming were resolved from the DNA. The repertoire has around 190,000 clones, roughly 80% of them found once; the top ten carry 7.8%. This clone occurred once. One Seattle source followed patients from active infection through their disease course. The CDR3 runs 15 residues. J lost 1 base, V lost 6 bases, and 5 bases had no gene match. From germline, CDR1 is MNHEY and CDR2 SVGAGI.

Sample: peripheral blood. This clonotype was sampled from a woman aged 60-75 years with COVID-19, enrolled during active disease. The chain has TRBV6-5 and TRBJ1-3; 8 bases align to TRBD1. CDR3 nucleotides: TGTGCCAGCAGCCAGACAGGGGCTTCTGGAAACACCATATATTTT. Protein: CASSQTGASGNTIYF.